A selection of T cell receptor beta chains follows, all from one sample in a study of shared clonotypes between healthy human individuals. TCRdb's copy holds only in-frame clones and misses some; the assay was immunoSEQ multiplex PCR. The sample includes 2 million to 2.5 million clones, 85% to 95% of them seen just once. Source material: naive CD8+ T cells sorted from blood. These receptors all stem from a man younger than 35 in good health. Each CDR3 is given with its conserved first and last residue. D genes are given only for firm matches. Size tells how often a clone was seen (once, few, many) or the class of an expanded clone, and some rows leave it out.

d_call j_call v_call clone_size cdr3_nt cdr3_aa
NA TRBJ1-5 TRBV19 NA TGTGCCAGTAGTATAGATCTAGACGATAATCAGCCCCAGCATTTT CASSIDLDDNQPQHF
NA TRBJ1-1 TRBV5-6 NA TGTGCCAGCAGCTCTGGCGATAATGAAGCTTTCTTT CASSSGDNEAFF
NA TRBJ2-7 TRBV14 NA TGTGCCAGCAGCCAACGCCTTGATCGGTACGAGCAGTACTTC CASSQRLDRYEQYF
NA TRBJ2-7 TRBV9 NA TGTGCCAGCGGAGGTACAGGGATCGGCGAGCAGTACTTC CASGGTGIGEQYF
TRBD2 TRBJ2-7 TRBV4-1 NA TGCGCCAGCAGCCAGGGAGGGGACTACGAGCAGTACTTC CASSQGGDYEQYF
TRBD2 TRBJ2-3 TRBV11-3 NA TGTGCCAGCAGCTTGGGGACTATTAACACAGATACGCAGTATTTT CASSLGTINTDTQYF
NA TRBJ2-7 TRBV19 NA TGTGCCAGTAGTATATATAGGGCCAGCTCCTACGAGCAGTACTTC CASSIYRASSYEQYF
NA TRBJ2-5 TRBV6-6 NA TGTGCCAGCAGTGTTACAGGGATCGGTTTAGAGACCCAGTACTTC CASSVTGIGLETQYF
NA TRBJ2-2 TRBV2 NA TGTGCCAGGGGGGGTTTAACCCGGGAGCTGTTTTTT CARGGLTRELFF
TRBD1 TRBJ2-5 TRBV19 NA TGTGCCAGCCGTACCGGGACAGACCAAGACAGAGAGACCCAGTACTTC CASRTGTDQDRETQYF
NA TRBJ2-1 TRBV2 NA TGTGCCAGCAGAGTAAATGAGCAGTTCTTC CASRVNEQFF
NA TRBJ2-7 TRBV19 NA TGTGCCAGTAGTATGAACGGTGGGACGTTGGAGCAGTACTTC CASSMNGGTLEQYF
NA TRBJ2-3 TRBV10-1 once TGCGCCAGCAGTGATATCGAGATCACAGATACGCAGTATTTT CASSDIEITDTQYF
TRBD1 TRBJ2-7 TRBV6-5 NA TGTGCCAGCAGTTACGGACAGGGGACCTACGAGCAGTACTTC CASSYGQGTYEQYF
TRBD1 TRBJ2-7 TRBV27 NA TGTGCCAGCAGTTTAGGGACAGGGACTTTCGAGCAGTACTTC CASSLGTGTFEQYF
NA TRBJ1-2 TRBV30 NA TGTGCCTGGAGGGGGCAGGCGGGTGGCTACACCTTC CAWRGQAGGYTF
TRBD1 TRBJ2-7 TRBV2 NA TGTGCCAGCATCCCCACCGGGACAGGGATTAGTGAGCAGTACTTC CASIPTGTGISEQYF
NA TRBJ2-7 TRBV5-8 NA TGTGCCAGCAGCTTGCTCGGGGGCGGGGACGAGCAGTACTTC CASSLLGGGDEQYF
NA TRBJ2-3 TRBV6-1 NA TGTGCCAGCAGTGAAGCGGGAGCGGTGAATACGCAGTATTTT CASSEAGAVNTQYF
NA TRBJ2-3 TRBV6-5 NA TGTGCCAGCAGTTATGGGCTTAACACAGATACGCAGTATTTT CASSYGLNTDTQYF
NA TRBJ1-2 TRBV6-5 NA TGTGCCAGCAGCCTATCCGGGACGGGCTATGGCTACACCTTC CASSLSGTGYGYTF
NA TRBJ1-1 TRBV29-1 NA TGCAGCGTTGACCCCGGATTGAACACTGAAGCTTTCTTT CSVDPGLNTEAFF